The present T cell receptor beta chain was sequenced within a study of blood T cell repertoires in COVID-19. Overall study: Acute-phase and convalescent COVID-19 samples originated in the United States, Italy and Spain. T cells, B-cell-depleted T cells, or PBMCs provided the cDNA or gDNA that served as material.

Patients from Seattle were sampled longitudinally, starting during active infection. Sequencing was performed with immunoSEQ multiplex PCR; in TCRdb, only in-frame clones are kept and a portion is missing. The sample records approximately 460,000 clones, 85% to 90% being singletons. This TCR derives from a man between 18 and 35 years old with COVID-19, enrolled during active disease. What was sequenced was peripheral blood.

In DNA, the CDR3 is TGTGCCAGCAGGGACCGGGACAGAGGGAGTGAAGCTTTCTTT. Its protein is CASRDRDRGSEAFF. The J gene is TRBJ1-1, the V gene TRBV6-5; 7 bases map to TRBD1. After removal of 6 bases from V and 7 bases from J, the junction contained 11 bases not matched to a gene. Germline V lookup: CDR1 MNHEY, CDR2 SVGAGI. This CDR3 contains 14 residues.